What follows are 27 T cell receptor beta chains derived from one specimen sequenced in a study of blood T cell repertoires in COVID-19. Measured with immunoSEQ multiplex PCR; TCRdb has only the in-frame clones, and not every one. The sample gives around 250,000 clones, roughly 84% of which show up once; under 3.5% is in the top ten. The material sequenced was peripheral blood. These receptor sequences come from a woman between 18 and 30 years old with acute or convalescent COVID-19.

The chain employs TRBV4-3 and TRBJ1-5; the D gene is possibly TRBD1 (5 bases). V shed 1 base and J shed 4 bases, with 17 bases lying between them. The length of the CDR3 is 17 residues. Germline CDR1 LGHNA, CDR2 YSLEER. The CDR3 region has the DNA TGCGCCAGCAGCCAAGCGGTTGGGGCAAAGGGGAATCAGCCCCAGCATTTT. It codes for CASSQAVGAKGNQPQHF.

The V and J genes are TRBV28 and TRBJ2-1; possibly TRBD1 for D (6 bases). The CDR3 is 13 amino acids. The germline gives CDR1 MDHEN, CDR2 SYDVKM. V was trimmed by 8 bases and J by 6 bases, leaving 14 bases between them. The DNA for the CDR3 is TGTGCCAGCCTCCCGGGACACCCCAATGAGCAGTTCTTC. Its translation: CASLPGHPNEQFF. The complete variable domain, with remaining parts taken from reference TRBV28 and TRBJ2-1, reads DVKVTQSSRYLVKRTGEKVFLECVQDMDHENMFWYRQDPGLGLRLIYFSYDVKMKEKGDIPEGYSVSREKKERFSLILESASTNQTSMYLCASLPGHPNEQFFGPGTRLTVL.

The table lists this clone with a count of one. This sequence joins TRBV4-2 and TRBJ2-4; D possibly uses TRBD1 or TRBD2 (12 bases each). This CDR3 is 21 amino acids long. V lost 7 bases, J lost 6 bases, and 37 bases lay in between. CDR1 and CDR2 from the germline V gene are LGHNA and YNFKEQ. The CDR3 loop reads CASTPGQGAASGREGGNIQYF. The CDR3 bases are TGTGCCAGCACCCCGGGACAGGGGGCGGCTAGCGGGAGGGAGGGTGGAAACATTCAGTACTTC.

The chain uses TRBV19 and TRBJ1-1; D unresolved. Germline V gene lookup returns CDR1 LNHDA and CDR2 SQIVND (reference sequence). Trimming left V 1 base short and J 1 base short, with 10 bases between. The CDR3 extends over 15 amino acids. The CDR3 region has the DNA TGTGCCAGTAGTATAGGGAGTACCCAGAACACTGAAGCTTTCTTT. It codes for CASSIGSTQNTEAFF.

The rearrangement joins TRBV7-6 to TRBJ2-1; TRBD2 matches 7 bases. CDR1 and CDR2 (germline): SGHVS, FNYEAQ. The CDR3 is made up of 15 amino acids. The V and J ends lost 2 bases and 5 bases, in that order; junction bases with no gene match: 6. CDR3 nucleotide sequence: TGTGCCAGCAGCTTATCGCTAGCGGCTAACAATGAGCAGTTCTTC. Amino acid sequence: CASSLSLAANNEQFF.

The chain is built from TRBV14 and TRBJ2-7, with TRBD2 matching 7 bases. The CDR3 covers 14 residues. CDR1 is SGHDN and CDR2 is FVKESK in the germline V gene. The J segment lost 4 bases and the V segment lost 1 base, leaving 4 bases of the junction unmatched. The CDR3 DNA is TGTGCCAGCAGCCAAGGGGACTACAGGTACGAGCAGTACTTC. It specifies CASSQGDYRYEQYF.

This rearrangement joins TRBV14 to TRBJ2-5; D perhaps matches TRBD1 (5 bases). The CDR3 is made up of 13 amino acids. In germline, CDR1 is SGHDN, CDR2 FVKESK. V was shortened by 10 bases and J by 5 bases, with 17 bases between the two germline ends. The CDR3 loop is CATQKGLGETQYF. The CDR3 coding sequence is TGTGCCACCCAAAAGGGGCTGGGGGAGACCCAGTACTTC. The whole variable domain, remainder taken from reference TRBV14 and TRBJ2-5, is EAGVTQFPSHSVIEKGQTVTLRCDPISGHDNLYWYRRVMGKEIKFLLHFVKESKQDESGMPNNRFLAERTGGTYSTLKVQPAELEDSGVYFCATQKGLGETQYFGPGTRLLVL.

This clone was seen just once. The chain employs TRBV6-2 or TRBV6-3 and TRBJ2-3, with 9 bases lining up with TRBD2. CDR1 and CDR2 from the germline V gene are MNHEY and SVGEGT. CDR3 length: 16 residues. J gave up 6 bases and V 2 bases, and 9 bases lay outside the gene matches. The CDR3 DNA sequence: TGTGCCAGCAGTTACGGGGGGACTAGCCCTCCGGATACGCAGTATTTT. Translation gives CASSYGGTSPPDTQYF.

The CDR3 protein is CASSEAPGNYNEQFF. For the CDR3, the DNA is TGTGCCAGCAGTGAAGCACCCGGGAACTACAATGAGCAGTTCTTC. This chain connects TRBV6-1 to TRBJ2-1, with D tentatively TRBD2 (5 bases). Germline CDR1 is MNHNS and CDR2 is SASEGT. There are 15 residues in the CDR3. V was cut by 0 bases and J by 3 bases, with 9 bases left in between.

The rearrangement links TRBV15 to TRBJ2-5; possibly TRBD2 for D (6 bases). Trimming removed 6 bases at V and 6 bases at J, with 11 bases between. Germline V CDR1 and CDR2: LNHNV, YYDKDF (reference sequence). The CDR3 sequence is 12 residues long. The CDR3 DNA sequence: TGTGCCACCAGTGGAGGGTTGAAGACCCAGTACTTC. Encoded protein: CATSGGLKTQYF.

The V and J genes are TRBV2 and TRBJ1-5, with D perhaps TRBD1 (5 bases). Germline V gene data show CDR1 as SNHLY and CDR2 as FYNNEI. CDR3 length equals 14 residues. The germline V and J ends were trimmed by 6 bases and 0 bases, with 9 bases remaining between them. CDR3 region: CASRGRGSNQPQHF. In DNA, the CDR3 is TGTGCCAGCAGAGGAAGGGGTAGCAATCAGCCCCAGCATTTT.

The CDR3, as DNA: TGTGCCAGCAGTCCGCTGGGACAGGACTCTGGCTATGGCTACACCTTC. Translated: CASSPLGQDSGYGYTF. The chain recombines TRBV28 with TRBJ1-2, with 8 nucleotides matching TRBD1. Losses at the gene ends were 5 bases for V and 4 bases for J; bases not matched to a gene: 12. Germline V lookup: CDR1 MDHEN, CDR2 SYDVKM. This CDR3 region has 16 residues.

This chain joins TRBV5-1 and TRBJ1-1; no firm D call. The CDR3 is 16 amino acids. The V end was cut by 3 bases, the J end by 6 bases, with 21 bases between. The germline V gene encodes CDR1 SGHRS and CDR2 YFSETQ. The DNA for the CDR3 is TGCGCCAGCAGCTACCGTGGGCGGGAGGTGGTTCCTGAAGCTTTCTTT. Amino acid sequence: CASSYRGREVVPEAFF.

The DNA for the CDR3 is TGCGCCAGCAGCCAAGTGCGGGGGAGCAGCTCCTACGAGCAGTACTTC. Encoded protein: CASSQVRGSSSYEQYF. The genes are TRBV4-3 and TRBJ2-7, with 7 positions matching TRBD2. Germline V gene lookup returns CDR1 LGHNA and CDR2 YSLEER. Trimming removed 1 base from V and 0 bases from J; junction bases left unmatched: 6. The CDR3 totals 16 residues.

This clone was counted once. This chain uses TRBV30 with TRBJ2-3; D is possibly TRBD2 (6 bases). The germline CDR1 and CDR2 sequences are GTSNPN and SVGIG (reference sequence). The CDR3 length is 13 residues. With 4 bases removed from V and 0 bases from J, the gap between germline ends came to 8 bases. Here the CDR3 reads CAWKRESTDTQYF. Written as DNA, the CDR3 is TGTGCCTGGAAACGGGAGAGCACAGATACGCAGTATTTT.

V gene TRBV19 combines with J gene TRBJ2-7; 8 bases match TRBD1. This CDR3 comprises 14 residues. V lost 7 bases and J lost 5; bases outside the gene matches: 10. Germline loops: CDR1 LNHDA, CDR2 SQIVND (reference sequence). The CDR3 here is CASKRQGSVHEQYF. CDR3 nucleotides: TGTGCCAGTAAGAGACAGGGGTCCGTCCACGAGCAGTACTTC.

This chain uses TRBV4-3 with TRBJ1-4; D is possibly TRBD1 (5 bases). V gave up 0 bases and J gave up 7 bases, with 12 bases separating them. This CDR3 has 15 residues. The germline CDR1 and CDR2 sequences are LGHNA and YSLEER. The CDR3 region is CASSQDSGRVEKLFF. The CDR3 coding sequence is TGCGCCAGCAGCCAAGATTCAGGGAGGGTTGAAAAACTGTTTTTT.

V and J are TRBV7-2 and TRBJ2-1, with 7 bases aligning to TRBD2. The J segment lost 7 bases and the V segment lost 4 bases, leaving 10 bases of the junction unmatched. Germline V gene sequence: CDR1 SGHTA, CDR2 FQGNSA. The length of the CDR3 is 15 residues. CDR3 region: CASSSRAGVGNEQFF. CDR3 sequence (DNA): TGTGCCAGCAGCTCCAGGGCGGGAGTTGGGAATGAGCAGTTCTTC.

This clone was seen only a few times. This chain uses TRBV7-9 with TRBJ1-2, with 8 bases identical to TRBD1. The CDR3 totals 16 residues. J gave up 2 bases and V 5 bases, and 10 bases lay outside the gene matches. Germline CDR1 and CDR2: SEHNR and FQNEAQ (reference sequence). The CDR3 sequence is CASSRETGARNYGYTF. The CDR3 DNA follows: TGTGCCAGCAGCCGAGAGACAGGGGCCAGAAACTATGGCTACACCTTC.

The chain is built from TRBV6-5 and TRBJ1-1, with D perhaps TRBD1 (5 bases). The CDR3 sequence is 14 residues long. CDR1 and CDR2 (germline): MNHEY, SVGAGI. Trimming took 8 bases from V and 2 from J, leaving 15 bases between them. The CDR3 DNA sequence: TGTGCCAGCCCAAAGGTAGGGGAAAACACTGAAGCTTTCTTT. Its translation is CASPKVGENTEAFF.

The rearrangement joins TRBV7-9 to TRBJ1-5; a weak D match, TRBD1 (6 bases). Germline assignment: CDR1 SEHNR and CDR2 FQNEAQ (reference sequence). The V end lost 0 bases, the J end lost 6 bases, and 15 bases lay between the germline ends. The CDR3 covers 16 residues. CDR3 residues: CASSLATGLLGQPQHF. In DNA form, the CDR3 reads TGTGCCAGCAGCTTAGCCACAGGGTTGTTAGGTCAGCCCCAGCATTTT.

V usage is TRBV6-5 and J usage is TRBJ1-2, with 7 bases fitting TRBD1. V was pared by 6 bases and J by 6 bases, with 10 bases of the junction left unmatched. The germline V gene encodes CDR1 MNHEY and CDR2 SVGAGI. The CDR3 sequence is 14 residues long. Here the CDR3 DNA reads TGTGCCAGCAGCCACCGGGACAGAGTAAATGGCTACACCTTC. Its translation is CASSHRDRVNGYTF.

The chain uses TRBV28 and TRBJ1-1, with 8 bases identical to TRBD1. The junction had 6 bases not matched to a gene; V was cut back by 6 bases and J by 3 bases. The CDR3 extends over 14 amino acids. Germline CDR1 is MDHEN and CDR2 is SYDVKM. The CDR3 loop reads CASRITGGDTEAFF. The CDR3 nucleotides are TGTGCCAGCAGGATTACAGGGGGGGACACTGAAGCTTTCTTT.

The chain carries TRBV11-2 and TRBJ2-7; 8 bases match TRBD2. From germline, CDR1 is SGHAT and CDR2 FQNNGV. The CDR3 is 15 amino acids. V shed 6 bases and J 4 bases; nucleotides not matched to a gene: 11. CDR3 sequence: CASREWSSGSYEQYF. CDR3 in DNA: TGTGCCAGCAGGGAGTGGTCCAGCGGGAGTTACGAGCAGTACTTC.

This clone showed up just once. This sequence joins TRBV10-3 and TRBJ2-5, with D maybe TRBD1 (6 bases). The CDR3 length is 15 residues. The germline V gene encodes CDR1 ENHRY and CDR2 SYGVKD. V was shortened by 0 bases and J by 5 bases, with 13 bases between the two germline ends. The DNA for the CDR3 is TGTGCCATCAGTGAGTCTTTCGGGCAGGGGGAGACCCAGTACTTC. Translated, it gives CAISESFGQGETQYF.

This chain uses TRBV5-4 with TRBJ2-2; D perhaps matches TRBD1 (7 bases). The CDR3 contains 15 residues. Trimming pared 2 bases from V and 5 bases from J, leaving 13 bases between. The germline V gene has CDR1 SGHNT and CDR2 YYREEE (reference sequence). The CDR3 DNA reads as TGTGCCAGCAGCTTAGATGCAGGGGGGACCGGGGAGCTGTTTTTT. The encoded protein is CASSLDAGGTGELFF.

This clone was detected ten times or more. CDR3 bases: TGCAGTGCTAGTGGACTAGCGGGATGGACAGATACGCAGTATTTT. This sequence encodes CSASGLAGWTDTQYF. The gene calls are TRBV20-1 and TRBJ2-3; 12 bases are shared with TRBD2. The CDR3 is 15 amino acids. Germline CDR1 DFQATT, CDR2 SNEGSKA (reference sequence). Trimming removed 3 bases from V and 3 bases from J; junction bases left unmatched: 4.